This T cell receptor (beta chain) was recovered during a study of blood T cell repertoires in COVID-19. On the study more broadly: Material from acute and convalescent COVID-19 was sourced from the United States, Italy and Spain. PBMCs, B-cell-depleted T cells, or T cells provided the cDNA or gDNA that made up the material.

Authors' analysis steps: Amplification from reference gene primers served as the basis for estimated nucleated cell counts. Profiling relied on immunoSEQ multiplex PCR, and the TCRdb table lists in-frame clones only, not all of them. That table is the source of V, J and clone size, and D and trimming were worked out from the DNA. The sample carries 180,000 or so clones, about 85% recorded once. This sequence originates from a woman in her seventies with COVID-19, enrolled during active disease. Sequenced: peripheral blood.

The DNA of the CDR3 is TGTGCCAGCTCGCCAGTGGACAGCTCTGAAGCTTTCTTT. This translates into CASSPVDSSEAFF. J is TRBJ1-1 and V is TRBV18, with D possibly being TRBD1 (6 bases). V lost 6 bases to trimming and J lost 6 bases, with 14 bases between them. The germline CDR1 and CDR2 sequences are KGHSH and LQKENI. CDR3 length: 13 amino acids.